One and the same sample provided the 8 T cell receptor beta chains below, sequenced in a study of blood T cell repertoires in COVID-19. This table comes from immunoSEQ multiplex PCR, and its TCRdb copy is limited to in-frame clones, with some not included. Here the sample spans 160,000 or so clones, 80% to 90% being singletons. Sequenced: peripheral blood. Receptors were obtained from a man aged 60-69 years with acute or convalescent COVID-19.

The chain employs TRBV9 and TRBJ1-2; D uncertain. V was shortened by 4 bases and J by 8 bases, with 21 bases between the two germline ends. This CDR3 contains 15 residues. Looked up from germline, CDR1 is SGDLS and CDR2 is YYNGEE. CDR3 region: CASSILSFQPGGYTF. CDR3 nucleotides: TGTGCCAGCAGCATCCTCTCTTTTCAACCGGGGGGCTACACCTTC.

A few counts support this clone. Here the CDR3 reads CASSATSGGTDTQYF. DNA of the CDR3: TGTGCCAGCAGCGCTACTAGCGGGGGCACAGATACGCAGTATTTT. This chain connects TRBV2 to TRBJ2-3; TRBD2 aligns across 10 bases. With 6 bases clipped from V and 1 base from J, the junction kept 4 bases outside the gene matches. The CDR3 loop spans 15 amino acids. Germline CDR1 reads SNHLY; CDR2 reads FYNNEI. Full variable domain (rest looked up from reference TRBV2 and TRBJ2-3): EPEVTQTPSHQVTQMGQEVILRCVPISNHLYFYWYRQILGQKVEFLVSFYNNEISEKSEIFDDQFSVERPDGSNFTLKIRSTKLEDSAMYFCASSATSGGTDTQYFGPGTRLTVL.

In its sample, this clone was seen once. The CDR3 sequence is CASSFSGTGTGEQYF. The DNA for the CDR3 is TGTGCCAGCAGCTTCTCCGGGACAGGGACTGGCGAGCAGTACTTC. This chain connects TRBV7-9 to TRBJ2-7, with 9 positions matching TRBD1. Per germline, CDR1 SEHNR and CDR2 FQNEAQ (reference sequence). J gave up 6 bases and V 3 bases, and 9 bases lay outside the gene matches. The CDR3 sequence is 15 residues long. The full variable domain, with the rest looked up from reference TRBV7-9 and TRBJ2-7, is DTGVSQNPRHKITKRGQNVTFRCDPISEHNRLYWYRQTLGQGPEFLTYFQNEAQLEKSRLLSDRFSAERPKGSFSTLEIQRTEQGDSAMYLCASSFSGTGTGEQYFGPGTRLTVT.

The rearrangement joins TRBV7-9 to TRBJ2-1, with TRBD2 matching 11 bases. CDR1 and CDR2 (germline): SEHNR, FQNEAQ (reference sequence). V shed 6 bases, J shed 7 bases, and the junction held 8 bases outside the gene matches. The CDR3 loop spans 15 amino acids. The CDR3 coding sequence is TGTGCCAGCAGACCTACTAGCGGGGGATTGAATGAGCAGTTCTTC. Translated, it gives CASRPTSGGLNEQFF.

This clone was counted a single time. The V call is TRBV6-5, the J call TRBJ1-1; TRBD1 matches at 11 bases. Trimming took 4 bases from V and 8 from J; bases not matched to a gene: 6. In germline, CDR1 is MNHEY, CDR2 SVGAGI. The CDR3 spans 14 residues. As DNA, the CDR3 is TGTGCCAGCAGTTCGGGACAGGGGGTGAGAGAAGCTTTCTTT. Translating it yields CASSSGQGVREAFF.

The gene calls are TRBV6-5 and TRBJ1-5; a weak D match, TRBD1 (6 bases). Germline V CDR1 and CDR2: MNHEY, SVGAGI. V shed 6 bases and J shed 1 base, with 13 bases lying between them. CDR3 length equals 15 residues. The CDR3 sequence is CASSDQGSSNQPQHF. CDR3 DNA sequence: TGTGCCAGCAGCGATCAGGGGAGCAGCAATCAGCCCCAGCATTTT.

V gene TRBV5-5 combines with J gene TRBJ1-5, with D maybe TRBD1 (5 bases). Per germline, CDR1 SGHKS and CDR2 YYEKEE (reference sequence). The CDR3 consists of 15 residues. V was shortened by 4 bases and J by 3 bases, with 14 bases between the two germline ends. DNA of the CDR3: TGTGCCAGCAGCCCGGGGGACTTTTCCAATCAGCCCCAGCATTTT. Protein sequence: CASSPGDFSNQPQHF.

V is TRBV7-8 and J is TRBJ1-2, with D possibly TRBD1 on 5 matching bases. V lost 3 bases and J 6 bases, leaving 14 bases between the germline ends. The CDR3 runs 14 residues. Germline V gives CDR1 SGHVS, CDR2 FQNEAQ. The CDR3 coding sequence is TGTGCCAGCAGCTTTCAGGGTAGTTTAGATGGCTACACCTTC. Its protein product is CASSFQGSLDGYTF.